One sample yielded the 20 T cell receptor beta chains listed below, sequenced in a study of T-cell reconstitution after alpha-beta-depleted transplantation in children. It was with unique molecular identifiers that the TCRbeta library was prepared. TCRdb re-derived calls from the PCR reads in MiXCR, one entry per CDR3 protein. The repertoire includes about 420,000 distinct CDR3 sequences, roughly a tenth of them detected once, and 4.5% to 7% sits in the top ten. The sample in question was PBMCs from the stem cell graft donor, obtained from the stem cell graft. The receptors originated from a human donor who donated a stem cell graft to a child with acute myeloid leukemia.

DNA for the CDR3: TGTGCCAGCAGCGGGAGTTGGTTGTTGACCGGGGAGCTGTTTTTT. Amino acid sequence: CASSGSWLLTGELFF. The gene calls are TRBV7-9 and TRBJ2-2, with D perhaps TRBD2 (5 bases). V lost 5 bases and J 5 bases, leaving 15 bases between the germline ends. Germline V CDR1 and CDR2: SEHNR, FQNEAQ (reference sequence). The CDR3 is made up of 15 amino acids.

This clonotype has only a few counts. This rearrangement joins TRBV6-1 to TRBJ2-5, with 8 bases lining up with TRBD1. V lost 5 bases, J lost 6 bases, and 11 bases stayed unmatched. Looked up from germline, CDR1 is MNHNS and CDR2 is SASEGT. The CDR3 has 15 amino acids. The CDR3 loop is CASSRDWTGRQTQYF. In nucleotides, the CDR3 is TGTGCCAGCAGTCGAGATTGGACAGGGAGGCAGACCCAGTACTTC.

This clonotype was detected a few times. J is TRBJ2-1 and V is TRBV20-1, with D perhaps matching TRBD1 (5 bases). Germline values: CDR1 DFQATT, CDR2 SNEGSKA (reference sequence). The V and J ends lost 4 bases and 4 bases respectively, with 8 bases between them. The CDR3 runs 12 residues. The CDR3 DNA sequence: TGCAGTGCTACTGGACAATACAATGAGCAGTTCTTC. It translates to CSATGQYNEQFF.

By sample share, this clonotype is medium-sized. CDR3 amino acids: CSARASGEGTDTQYF. In DNA form, the CDR3 reads TGCAGTGCTAGAGCTAGCGGGGAGGGCACAGATACGCAGTATTTT. The V call is TRBV20-1, the J call TRBJ2-3, with TRBD2 identical over 9 bases. Germline V CDR1 and CDR2: DFQATT, SNEGSKA (reference sequence). V lost 1 base and J lost 1; bases outside the gene matches: 3. The CDR3 covers 15 residues.

This rearrangement joins TRBV12-3 or TRBV12-4 to TRBJ2-1, with D possibly called TRBD1 or TRBD2 (7 bases each). The CDR3 is 19 residues long. Trimming left V 6 bases short and J 3 bases short, with 27 bases between. CDR3 region: CASSLRQGPRAGYYNEQFF. The CDR3, as DNA: TGTGCCAGCAGCCTCAGACAGGGACCCCGAGCGGGGTACTACAATGAGCAGTTCTTC.

This clonotype was counted between two and nine times. The chain links TRBV12-3 or TRBV12-4 to TRBJ1-6; 7 nucleotides match TRBD1. V was clipped by 5 bases and J by 5 bases; unmatched bases: 3. The CDR3 sequence is 14 residues long. The CDR3 spells CASSPTGNNSPLHF. For the CDR3, the DNA is TGTGCCAGCAGTCCGACAGGGAATAATTCACCCCTCCACTTT.

V usage is TRBV5-1 and J usage is TRBJ2-2; no clear D. Between the trimmed V and J ends, which lost 4 bases and 4 bases, there was a span of 8 bases. The germline V gene encodes CDR1 SGHRS and CDR2 YFSETQ. CDR3 size: 13 residues. The CDR3 sequence: CASSVGFTGELFF. CDR3 DNA: TGCGCCAGCAGCGTCGGGTTCACCGGGGAGCTGTTTTTT.

This clonotype was counted a few times. The chain employs TRBV25-1 and TRBJ2-7, with D possibly TRBD1 on 6 matching bases. CDR1 and CDR2 (germline): MGHDK, SYGVNS. This CDR3 spans 13 amino acids. V was clipped by 5 bases and J by 6 bases, with 14 bases between them. This chain's CDR3 is CASSWGRGSEQYF. CDR3 sequence (DNA): TGTGCCAGCAGTTGGGGCAGGGGTTCCGAGCAGTACTTC.

On this clonotype: Possible read error: a much larger clone is one base away. The CDR3 nucleotides read TGTGCCAGCAGTTACTCGGGGGCGCCCCAAGAGACCCAGCACTTC. It is translated as CASSYSGAPQETQHF. The chain carries TRBV6-5 and TRBJ2-5; maybe TRBD1 (6 bases). The CDR3 is made up of 15 amino acids. Germline loops: CDR1 MNHEY, CDR2 SVGAGI.

This clonotype was seen more than once but under ten times. The chain combines TRBV12-3 or TRBV12-4 with TRBJ1-2, with 9 bases aligning to TRBD1. This CDR3 contains 13 residues. Germline trimming cut 8 bases from V and 5 bases from J; bases unmatched to any gene: 6. The CDR3 DNA sequence: TGTGCCAGCGGACCGGGACAGGGATATGGCTACACCTTC. This gives the protein CASGPGQGYGYTF.

The chain carries TRBV20-1 and TRBJ1-6, with 7 bases aligning to TRBD1. The germline gives CDR1 DFQATT, CDR2 SNEGSKA (reference sequence). The CDR3 spans 13 residues. V lost 5 bases to trimming and J lost 7 bases; unmatched junction nucleotides: 5. Here the CDR3 reads CSAQGGANSPLHF. The CDR3 DNA is TGCAGTGCTCAGGGGGGGGCCAATTCACCCCTCCACTTT.

The table lists this clonotype with a few counts. This chain connects TRBV10-3 to TRBJ1-6, with 11 bases fitting TRBD1. Per germline, CDR1 ENHRY and CDR2 SYGVKD. This CDR3 has 15 residues. J lost 8 bases, V lost 3 bases, and 3 bases had no gene match. The CDR3 DNA is TGTGCCATCAGTGACCGGGGACAGGGGGATTCACCCCTCCACTTT. It codes for CAISDRGQGDSPLHF.

Regarding this clonotype: Since a much larger clone is just one base distant, this may be a read error. The chain joins TRBV4-1 to TRBJ2-2; D unresolved. This CDR3 spans 16 amino acids. The germline V gene has CDR1 MGHRA and CDR2 YSYEKL. CDR3 region: CASNQEVAGNTGELFF. CDR3 sequence (DNA): TGCGCCAGCAACCAAGAAGTGGCAGGGAACACCGGGGAGCTGTTTTTT.

Ten or more counts support this clonotype. The chain recombines TRBV2 with TRBJ2-1; a weak D match, TRBD1 (5 bases). Germline CDR1 is SNHLY and CDR2 is FYNNEI. V was pared by 7 bases and J by 7 bases, with 8 bases between. CDR3 length: 11 amino acids. This CDR3 is CASTKGNEQFF. The CDR3 nucleotides are TGTGCCAGCACCAAGGGGAATGAGCAGTTCTTC.

The genes are TRBV7-8 and TRBJ2-1; 10 bases are shared with TRBD2. The J segment lost 9 bases and the V segment lost 1 base, leaving 6 bases of the junction unmatched. CDR1 and CDR2 (germline): SGHVS, FQNEAQ. This CDR3 is 15 amino acids long. CDR3 bases: TGTGCCAGCAGCTTAGTCGAGCGGGAGGGTGGTGAGCAGTTCTTC. As protein: CASSLVEREGGEQFF.

This clonotype was recorded a few times. J is TRBJ2-3 and V is TRBV7-2; D gene unclear. Germline-derived CDR1 and CDR2 are SGHTA and FQGNSA. Trimming took off 5 bases at V and 0 bases at J, with 12 bases between the two ends. The CDR3 contains 15 residues. The CDR3 region has the DNA TGTGCCAGCAGCCGCCTAAGTCTGAGCACAGATACGCAGTATTTT. This translates into CASSRLSLSTDTQYF.

This clonotype was counted between two and nine times. The V and J genes are TRBV20-1 and TRBJ2-1, with a weak D call TRBD2 (6 bases). In germline, CDR1 is DFQATT, CDR2 SNEGSKA (reference sequence). The CDR3 spans 15 residues. With 0 bases removed from V and 5 bases from J, the gap between germline ends came to 14 bases. The CDR3 loop reads CSARDPGLGHNEQFF. CDR3 bases: TGCAGTGCTAGAGACCCGGGACTTGGCCACAATGAGCAGTTCTTC.

The chain couples TRBV4-2 to TRBJ2-3; TRBD2 matches at 13 bases. Trimming at V came to 4 bases and at J to 5 bases, leaving 9 bases not matched to a gene. The CDR3 runs 17 residues. CDR1 is LGHNA, CDR2 YNFKEQ, per germline. CDR3 region: CASSPKTSGGMLDTQYF. CDR3 bases: TGTGCCAGCAGCCCGAAGACTAGCGGGGGGATGTTAGATACGCAGTATTTT.

The chain couples TRBV11-2 to TRBJ1-1; 8 bases map to TRBD1. Germline values: CDR1 SGHAT, CDR2 FQNNGV. The CDR3 runs 15 residues. With V trimmed by 3 bases and J by 1 base, 4 bases remained unmatched. CDR3 bases: TGTGCCAGCAGCTTGGACAGGGTGGGGAACACTGAAGCTTTCTTT. Residues: CASSLDRVGNTEAFF.

The chain recombines TRBV5-1 with TRBJ2-5; D possibly corresponds to TRBD1 (6 bases). With 4 bases removed from V and 2 bases from J, the gap between germline ends came to 12 bases. The CDR3 runs to 14 residues. Germline assignment: CDR1 SGHRS and CDR2 YFSETQ. The CDR3 reads CASSARTEQETQYF. The CDR3 nucleotides are TGCGCCAGCAGCGCTCGGACAGAACAAGAGACCCAGTACTTC.